The source of this T cell receptor beta chain is a study of T cell responses to AZD1222 COVID-19 vaccine. This CDR3 spans 17 amino acids. V lost 0 bases to trimming and J lost 0 bases; unmatched junction nucleotides: 5. Germline V lookup: CDR1 SGHNT, CDR2 YYREEE (reference sequence). Repertoires were generated with immunoSEQ multiplex PCR, while TCRdb's copy carries only in-frame clones and drops some. The sample has 100,000 to 150,000 clones; around nine tenths are singletons. On this clone: The target antigen is unknown.

Study-wide results and caveats: Vaccine-associated CD4 TCRs ranged over spike, dominating at 160-218 and 743-854.

The material was peripheral blood, obtained 28 days after the second AZD1222 dose. The receptor was isolated from an adult who received the AZD1222 COVID-19 vaccine. The chain carries TRBV5-4 and TRBJ2-2; 7 bases align to TRBD1. This CDR3 is CASSLGAGTANTGELFF. The CDR3 DNA reads TGTGCCAGCAGCTTGGGGGCCGGGACAGCGAACACCGGGGAGCTGTTTTTT. Supplemented by reference TRBV5-4 and TRBJ2-2, the full variable domain reads ETGVTQSPTHLIKTRGQQVTLRCSSQSGHNTVSWYQQALGQGPQFIFQYYREEENGRGNFPPRFSGLQFPNYSSELNVNALELDDSALYLCASSLGAGTANTGELFFGEGSRLTVL.